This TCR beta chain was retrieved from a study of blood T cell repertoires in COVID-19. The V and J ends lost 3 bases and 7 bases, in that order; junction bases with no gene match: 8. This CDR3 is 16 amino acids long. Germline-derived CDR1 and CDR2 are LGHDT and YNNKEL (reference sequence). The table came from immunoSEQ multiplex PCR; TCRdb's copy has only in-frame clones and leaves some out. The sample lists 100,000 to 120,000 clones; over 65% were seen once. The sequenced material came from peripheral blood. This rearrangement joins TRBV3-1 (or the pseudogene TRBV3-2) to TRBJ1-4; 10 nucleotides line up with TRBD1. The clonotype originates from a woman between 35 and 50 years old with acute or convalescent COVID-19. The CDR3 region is CASSQGAGQGPEKLFF. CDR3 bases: TGTGCCAGCAGCCAGGGGGCGGGACAGGGGCCTGAAAAACTGTTTTTT.